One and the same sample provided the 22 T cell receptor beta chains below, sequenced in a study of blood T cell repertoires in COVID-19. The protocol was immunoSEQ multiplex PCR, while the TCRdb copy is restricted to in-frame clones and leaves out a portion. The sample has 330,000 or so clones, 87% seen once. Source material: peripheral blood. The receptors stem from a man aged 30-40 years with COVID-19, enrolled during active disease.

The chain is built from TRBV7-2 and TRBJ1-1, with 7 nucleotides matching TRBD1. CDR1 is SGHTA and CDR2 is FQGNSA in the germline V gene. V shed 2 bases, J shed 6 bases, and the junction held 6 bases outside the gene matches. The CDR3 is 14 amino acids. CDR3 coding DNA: TGTGCCAGCAGCTTAAGTACAGGGGCCCCTGAAGCTTTCTTT. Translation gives CASSLSTGAPEAFF.

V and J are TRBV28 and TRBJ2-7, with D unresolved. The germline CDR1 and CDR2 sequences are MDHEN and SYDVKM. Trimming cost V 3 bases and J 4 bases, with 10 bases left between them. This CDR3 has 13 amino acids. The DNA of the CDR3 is TGTGCCAGCAGTTTCTACTCGTTTTACGAGCAGTACTTC. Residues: CASSFYSFYEQYF.

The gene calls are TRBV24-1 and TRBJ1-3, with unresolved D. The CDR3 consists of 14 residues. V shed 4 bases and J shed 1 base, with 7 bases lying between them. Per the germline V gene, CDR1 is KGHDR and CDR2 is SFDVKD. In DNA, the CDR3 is TGTGCCACCAGTGACCCGGGGTCTGGAAACACCATATATTTT. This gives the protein CATSDPGSGNTIYF.

CDR3 sequence reads: CASSVGGTSGGADTQYF. In nucleotides, the CDR3 is TGTGCCAGCAGCGTAGGTGGGACTAGCGGGGGGGCAGATACGCAGTATTTT. This chain links TRBV9 with TRBJ2-3; 16 bases match TRBD2. Germline CDR1 and CDR2: SGDLS and YYNGEE. The V segment lost 0 bases and the J segment 4 bases; nucleotides outside the gene matches: 2. This CDR3 contains 17 residues. The whole variable domain, filled in from reference TRBV9 and TRBJ2-3, reads DSGVTQTPKHLITATGQRVTLRCSPRSGDLSVYWYQQSLDQGLQFLIQYYNGEERAKGNILERFSAQQFPDLHSELNLSSLELGDSALYFCASSVGGTSGGADTQYFGPGTRLTVL.

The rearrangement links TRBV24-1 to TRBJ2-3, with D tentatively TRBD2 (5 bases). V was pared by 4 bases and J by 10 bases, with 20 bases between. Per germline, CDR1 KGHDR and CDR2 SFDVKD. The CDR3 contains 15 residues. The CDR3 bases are TGTGCCACCAGTGACCCCAGACGCGGGTACCGTGCGCAGTATTTT. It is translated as CATSDPRRGYRAQYF.

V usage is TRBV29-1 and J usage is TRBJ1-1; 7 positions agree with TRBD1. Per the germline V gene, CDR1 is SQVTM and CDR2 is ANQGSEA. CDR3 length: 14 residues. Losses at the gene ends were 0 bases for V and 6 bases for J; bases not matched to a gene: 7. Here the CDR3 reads CSVEESPGTAEAFF. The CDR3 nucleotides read TGCAGCGTTGAAGAGAGCCCCGGGACAGCTGAAGCTTTCTTT.

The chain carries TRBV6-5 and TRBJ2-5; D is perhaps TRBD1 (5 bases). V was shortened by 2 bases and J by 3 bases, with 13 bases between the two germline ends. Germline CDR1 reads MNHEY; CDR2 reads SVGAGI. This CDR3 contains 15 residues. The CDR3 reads CASSYRSRVKETQYF. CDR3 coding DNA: TGTGCCAGCAGTTACCGGTCCAGGGTAAAAGAGACCCAGTACTTC.

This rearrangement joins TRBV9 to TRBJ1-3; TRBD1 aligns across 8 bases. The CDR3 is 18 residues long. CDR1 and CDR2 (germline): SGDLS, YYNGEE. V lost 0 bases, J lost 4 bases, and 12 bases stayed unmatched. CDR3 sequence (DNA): TGTGCCAGCAGCGTAGGATTGGCCCAGGGGGCGGGAGGAAACACCATATATTTT. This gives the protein CASSVGLAQGAGGNTIYF.

The DNA for the CDR3 is TGCGCCAGCAGCTTGCGGCTAGCTGATGAGCAGTACTTC. Its translation: CASSLRLADEQYF. This chain links TRBV5-1 with TRBJ2-7; maybe TRBD2 (5 bases). The CDR3 runs to 13 residues. Germline CDR1 and CDR2: SGHRS and YFSETQ. Trimming removed 1 base at V and 7 bases at J, with 12 bases between.

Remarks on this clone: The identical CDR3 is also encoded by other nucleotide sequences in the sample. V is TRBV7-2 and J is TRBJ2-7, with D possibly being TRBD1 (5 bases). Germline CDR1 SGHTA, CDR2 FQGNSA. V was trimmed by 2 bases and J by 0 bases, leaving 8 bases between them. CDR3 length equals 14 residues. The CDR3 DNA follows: TGTGCCAGCAGCTTACAGGGCAGCTCCTACGAGCAGTACTTC. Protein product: CASSLQGSSYEQYF.

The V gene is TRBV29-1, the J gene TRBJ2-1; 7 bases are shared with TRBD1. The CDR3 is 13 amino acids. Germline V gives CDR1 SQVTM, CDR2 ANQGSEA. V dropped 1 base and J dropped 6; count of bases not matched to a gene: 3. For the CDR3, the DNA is TGCAGCGTTGAAGGGCAGGGGGTCAATGAGCAGTTCTTC. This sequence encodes CSVEGQGVNEQFF.

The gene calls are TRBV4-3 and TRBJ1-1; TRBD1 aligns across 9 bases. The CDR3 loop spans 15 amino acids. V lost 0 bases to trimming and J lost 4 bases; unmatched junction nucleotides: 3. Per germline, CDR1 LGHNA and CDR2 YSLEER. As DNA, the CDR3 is TGCGCCAGCAGCCAAGAGGGACAGGGAAGCACTGAAGCTTTCTTT. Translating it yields CASSQEGQGSTEAFF.

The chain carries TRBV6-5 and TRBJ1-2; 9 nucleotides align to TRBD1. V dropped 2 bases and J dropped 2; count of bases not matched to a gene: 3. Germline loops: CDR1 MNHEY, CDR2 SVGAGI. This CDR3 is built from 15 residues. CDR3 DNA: TGTGCCAGCAGTTACACAGGGACAGGGAACTATGGCTACACCTTC. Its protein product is CASSYTGTGNYGYTF.

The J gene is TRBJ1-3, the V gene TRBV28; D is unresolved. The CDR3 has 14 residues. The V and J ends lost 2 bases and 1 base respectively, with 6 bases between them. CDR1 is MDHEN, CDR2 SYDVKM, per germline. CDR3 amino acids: CASSLAGSGNTIYF. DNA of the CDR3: TGTGCCAGCAGTTTAGCGGGGTCTGGAAACACCATATATTTT.

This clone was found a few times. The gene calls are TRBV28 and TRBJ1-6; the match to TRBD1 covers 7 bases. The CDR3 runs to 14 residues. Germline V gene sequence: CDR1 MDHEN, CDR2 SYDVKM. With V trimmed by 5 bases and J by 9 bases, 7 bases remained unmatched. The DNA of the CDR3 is TGTGCCAGCAGTGCCCCTCCAGGGGGTTCACCCCTCCACTTT. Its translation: CASSAPPGGSPLHF.

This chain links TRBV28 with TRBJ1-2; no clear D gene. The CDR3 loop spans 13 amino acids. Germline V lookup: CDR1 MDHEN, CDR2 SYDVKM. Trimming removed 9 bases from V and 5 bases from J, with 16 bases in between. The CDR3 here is CASTGVAGYGYTF. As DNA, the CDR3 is TGTGCCAGTACGGGCGTCGCGGGATATGGCTACACCTTC.

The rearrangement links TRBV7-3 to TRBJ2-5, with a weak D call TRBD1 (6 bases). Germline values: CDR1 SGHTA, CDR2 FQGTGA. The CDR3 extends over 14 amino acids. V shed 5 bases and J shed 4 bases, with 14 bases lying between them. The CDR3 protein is CASSPQGLGETQYF. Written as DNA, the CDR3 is TGTGCCAGCAGCCCACAGGGTCTGGGAGAGACCCAGTACTTC.

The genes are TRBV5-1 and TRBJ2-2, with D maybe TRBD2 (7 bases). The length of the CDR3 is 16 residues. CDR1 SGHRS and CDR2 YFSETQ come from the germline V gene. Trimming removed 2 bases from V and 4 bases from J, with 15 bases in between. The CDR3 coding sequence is TGCGCCAGCAGCTTAGATGCAGGGGAGGGCACCGGGGAGCTGTTTTTT. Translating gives CASSLDAGEGTGELFF.

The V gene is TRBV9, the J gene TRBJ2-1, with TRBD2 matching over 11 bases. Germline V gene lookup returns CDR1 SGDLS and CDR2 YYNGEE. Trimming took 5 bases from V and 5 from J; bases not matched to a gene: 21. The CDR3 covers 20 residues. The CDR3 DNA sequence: TGTGCCAGCAGTTCTGGACAGGGGACGCAAATAGCGGGAGGGCACAATGAGCAGTTCTTC. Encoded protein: CASSSGQGTQIAGGHNEQFF.

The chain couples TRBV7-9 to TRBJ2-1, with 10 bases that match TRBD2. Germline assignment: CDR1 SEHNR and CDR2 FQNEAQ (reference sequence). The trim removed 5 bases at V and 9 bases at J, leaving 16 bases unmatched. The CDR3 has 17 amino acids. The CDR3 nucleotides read TGTGCCAGCAGCCACGGTGGGACTAGCGTATCCTTCGTTGAGCAGTTCTTC. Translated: CASSHGGTSVSFVEQFF.

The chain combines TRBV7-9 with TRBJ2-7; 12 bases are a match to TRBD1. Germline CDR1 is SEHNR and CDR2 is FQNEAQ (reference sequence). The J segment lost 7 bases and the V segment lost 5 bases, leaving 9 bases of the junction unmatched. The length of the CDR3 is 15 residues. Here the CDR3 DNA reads TGTGCCAGCAGCCCCGGGACAGGGGGCGAGAAGGAGCAGTACTTC. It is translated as CASSPGTGGEKEQYF.

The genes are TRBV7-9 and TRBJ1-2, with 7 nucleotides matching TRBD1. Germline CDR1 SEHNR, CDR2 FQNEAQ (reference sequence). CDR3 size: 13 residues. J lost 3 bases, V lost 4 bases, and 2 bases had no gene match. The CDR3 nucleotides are TGTGCCAGCAGCTGGGACAGAGACTATGGCTACACCTTC. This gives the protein CASSWDRDYGYTF.